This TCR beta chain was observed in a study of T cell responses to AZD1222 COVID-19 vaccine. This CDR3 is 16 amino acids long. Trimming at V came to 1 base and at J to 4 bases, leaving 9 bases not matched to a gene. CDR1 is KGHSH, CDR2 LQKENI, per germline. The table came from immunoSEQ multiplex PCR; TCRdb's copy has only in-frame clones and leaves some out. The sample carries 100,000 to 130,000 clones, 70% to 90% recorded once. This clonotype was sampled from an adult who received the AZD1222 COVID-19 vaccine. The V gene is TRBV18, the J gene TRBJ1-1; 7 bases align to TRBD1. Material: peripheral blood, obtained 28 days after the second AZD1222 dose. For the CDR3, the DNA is TGTGCCAGCTCACCACTGGATCTGGCAGGGGGCACTGAAGCTTTCTTT. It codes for CASSPLDLAGGTEAFF.